The present T cell receptor (beta chain) was sequenced within a study of molecular identifiers for immune sequencing clone quantification. Germline assignment: CDR1 SQVTM and CDR2 ANQGSEA. V shed 3 bases and J shed 0 bases, with 6 bases lying between them. This CDR3 has 13 residues. TCRdb re-called the PCR reads with MiXCR, one entry per CDR3 protein. The table includes about 40,000 distinct CDR3 sequences, under 20% detected once. The table lists this clonotype with many counts. The genes are TRBV29-1 and TRBJ1-5, with unresolved D. The receptor comes from a human donor in good health. Some libraries in this study had Jurkat cell RNA spiked in. What was sequenced was naive CD8+ T cells from blood, with Jurkat cell RNA spiked in. Described subset: FACS-sorted CD8+CD4-CCR7+CD45RA+ naive T cells. CDR3 sequence reads: CSVEDGSNQPQHF. The CDR3 DNA follows: TGCAGCGTTGAGGACGGTAGCAATCAGCCCCAGCATTTT.